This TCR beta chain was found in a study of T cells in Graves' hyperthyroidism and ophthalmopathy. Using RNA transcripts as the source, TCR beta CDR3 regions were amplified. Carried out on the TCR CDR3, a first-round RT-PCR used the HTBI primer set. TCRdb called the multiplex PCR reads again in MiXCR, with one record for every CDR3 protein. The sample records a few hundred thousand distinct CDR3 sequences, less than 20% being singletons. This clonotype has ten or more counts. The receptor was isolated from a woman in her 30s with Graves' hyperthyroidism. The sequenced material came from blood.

The DNA for the CDR3 is TGCAGTGCTAGTGGTACAGGGGCATTAGGCTACACCTTC. It translates to CSASGTGALGYTF. This rearrangement joins TRBV20-1 to TRBJ1-2; 7 bases fit TRBD1. In germline, CDR1 is DFQATT, CDR2 SNEGSKA (reference sequence). The junction had 9 bases not matched to a gene; V was cut back by 3 bases and J by 8 bases. The length of the CDR3 is 13 residues.